These 13 T cell receptor beta chains were sequenced from one sample in a study of blood T cell repertoires in COVID-19. This table comes from immunoSEQ multiplex PCR, and its TCRdb copy is limited to in-frame clones, with some not included. There are some 200,000 clones in the sample; 84% occur only once, and 5.1% lies in the top ten. Sequenced: peripheral blood. The receptors here all came from a woman aged 55-70 years who had recovered from COVID-19.

This chain connects TRBV30 to TRBJ1-2; 10 bases align to TRBD1. V lost 1 base to trimming and J lost 6 bases; unmatched junction nucleotides: 2. Germline values: CDR1 GTSNPN, CDR2 SVGIG (reference sequence). The CDR3 loop spans 13 amino acids. The CDR3 sequence is CAWSGGQGDGYTF. The CDR3 nucleotides read TGTGCCTGGAGTGGCGGACAGGGGGATGGCTACACCTTC.

The CDR3 region is CASTWGTGSYGYTF. CDR3 nucleotides: TGCGCCAGCACCTGGGGGACAGGATCTTATGGCTACACCTTC. The chain combines TRBV5-1 with TRBJ1-2; 8 bases fit TRBD1. Germline V gives CDR1 SGHRS, CDR2 YFSETQ. J lost 5 bases, V lost 6 bases, and 9 bases had no gene match. This CDR3 spans 14 amino acids. The entire variable domain, with the rest obtained from reference TRBV5-1 and TRBJ1-2, is as follows: KAGVTQTPRYLIKTRGQQVTLSCSPISGHRSVSWYQQTPGQGLQFLFEYFSETQRNKGNFPGRFSGRQFSNSRSEMNVSTLELGDSALYLCASTWGTGSYGYTFGSGTRLTVV.

The chain combines TRBV4-3 with TRBJ1-2; no clear D. Deletions cut 0 bases from V and 8 bases from J, with 19 bases between. CDR3 length: 16 amino acids. Germline V gene sequence: CDR1 LGHNA, CDR2 YSLEER. CDR3 residues: CASSQDLTWSTIGYTF. CDR3 bases: TGCGCCAGCAGCCAAGATTTGACCTGGAGTACCATCGGCTACACCTTC.

The chain uses TRBV5-1 and TRBJ1-3; no firm D call. The CDR3 is made up of 14 amino acids. V shed 4 bases and J shed 0 bases, with 8 bases lying between them. Germline V gene data show CDR1 as SGHRS and CDR2 as YFSETQ. CDR3 bases: TGCGCCAGCAGCCAGTCGTACTCTGGAAACACCATATATTTT. This gives the protein CASSQSYSGNTIYF. Full variable domain (rest looked up from reference TRBV5-1 and TRBJ1-3): KAGVTQTPRYLIKTRGQQVTLSCSPISGHRSVSWYQQTPGQGLQFLFEYFSETQRNKGNFPGRFSGRQFSNSRSEMNVSTLELGDSALYLCASSQSYSGNTIYFGEGSWLTVV.

This chain uses TRBV5-1 with TRBJ2-5; 9 bases map to TRBD1. V was clipped by 2 bases and J by 4 bases; unmatched bases: 3. The CDR3 consists of 14 residues. From germline, CDR1 is SGHRS and CDR2 YFSETQ. DNA for the CDR3: TGCGCCAGCAGCTTAGGACAGGGGCGAGAGACCCAGTACTTC. Its protein is CASSLGQGRETQYF. The entire variable domain, with the rest obtained from reference TRBV5-1 and TRBJ2-5, is as follows: KAGVTQTPRYLIKTRGQQVTLSCSPISGHRSVSWYQQTPGQGLQFLFEYFSETQRNKGNFPGRFSGRQFSNSRSEMNVSTLELGDSALYLCASSLGQGRETQYFGPGTRLLVL.

The chain couples TRBV27 to TRBJ2-5; 8 bases fit TRBD1. Trimming cost V 2 bases and J 0 bases; bases outside gene matches: 5. Germline assignment: CDR1 MNHEY and CDR2 SMNVEV (reference sequence). CDR3 size: 16 residues. CDR3 nucleotide sequence: TGTGCCAGCAGTTTAGCGCACAGGGGGTACCAAGAGACCCAGTACTTC. Translation: CASSLAHRGYQETQYF.

V is TRBV9 and J is TRBJ2-2, with a tentative D call TRBD1 (6 bases). Germline V gene data show CDR1 as SGDLS and CDR2 as YYNGEE. The germline V and J ends were trimmed by 4 bases and 4 bases, with 11 bases remaining between them. The CDR3 consists of 14 residues. DNA of the CDR3: TGTGCCAGCAGCCACAGGGACCCCACCGGGGAGCTGTTTTTT. Translation gives CASSHRDPTGELFF.

Comment on this clone: This specimen includes other DNA sequences encoding the same CDR3. The J gene is TRBJ2-5, the V gene TRBV2; D not certain. Deletions cut 3 bases from V and 5 bases from J, with 4 bases between. Looked up from germline, CDR1 is SNHLY and CDR2 is FYNNEI. There are 11 residues in the CDR3. The CDR3 region is CASSDRETQYF. The CDR3 DNA follows: TGTGCCAGCAGTGACAGGGAGACCCAGTACTTC.

The chain joins TRBV2 to TRBJ2-5; 7 bases map to TRBD1. The J segment lost 4 bases and the V segment lost 6 bases, leaving 8 bases of the junction unmatched. The CDR3 contains 14 residues. CDR1 is SNHLY, CDR2 FYNNEI, per germline. The CDR3 DNA reads TGTGCCAGCAGAGCCGCACAGGGGTCAGAGACCCAGTACTTC. Protein sequence: CASRAAQGSETQYF.

This rearrangement joins TRBV19 to TRBJ1-2; possibly TRBD1 for D (6 bases). Trimming stripped 5 bases from V and 4 bases from J, with 14 bases between. Per germline, CDR1 LNHDA and CDR2 SQIVND (reference sequence). CDR3 length equals 14 residues. The CDR3 bases are TGTGCCAGTAGTTGGACAGCCGGTCCCTATGGCTACACCTTC. It specifies CASSWTAGPYGYTF.

The chain recombines TRBV13 with TRBJ2-2, with 9 positions matching TRBD2. The CDR3 totals 16 residues. The V gene's germline CDR1 is PRHDT and CDR2 FYEKMQ (reference sequence). V was pared by 8 bases and J by 4 bases, with 11 bases of the junction left unmatched. The CDR3 is CASAQVAGAGTGELFF. DNA of the CDR3: TGTGCCAGCGCTCAGGTAGCGGGGGCCGGCACCGGGGAGCTGTTTTTT.

This chain uses TRBV5-6 with TRBJ2-5; no definite D call. The CDR3 has 14 residues. The V end lost 4 bases, the J end lost 4 bases, and 14 bases lay between the germline ends. Germline V gene sequence: CDR1 SGHDT, CDR2 YYEEEE. CDR3 protein: CASSNPSGGETQYF. CDR3 nucleotides: TGTGCCAGCAGCAACCCCTCGGGTGGAGAGACCCAGTACTTC.

The gene calls are TRBV7-8 and TRBJ2-1; the D is unclear. The CDR3 is made up of 12 amino acids. Trimming shortened V by 5 bases and J by 11 bases, and 13 bases separated the two germline ends. Germline CDR1 and CDR2: SGHVS and FQNEAQ. CDR3: CASSQNGGQQFF. In DNA, the CDR3 is TGTGCCAGCAGCCAAAACGGCGGTCAGCAGTTCTTC. The variable domain in full, with the rest retrieved from reference TRBV7-8 and TRBJ2-1, is GAGVSQSPRYKVAKRGQDVALRCDPISGHVSLFWYQQALGQGPEFLTYFQNEAQLDKSGLPSDRFFAERPEGSVSTLKIQRTQQEDSAVYLCASSQNGGQQFFGPGTRLTVL.